The TCR beta chain described here comes from a study of cytomegalovirus exposure and HLA in healthy donors. The CDR3 is 17 amino acids. The V and J ends lost 1 base and 7 bases, in that order; junction bases with no gene match: 9. Germline values: CDR1 SGHDN, CDR2 FVKESK. PCR involved 60 Vbeta and 13 Jbeta primers. Clones were sequenced by immunoSEQ multiplex PCR, and TCRdb holds only the in-frame ones, with some missing. Of about 150,000 clones listed, 79% were seen once; the top ten hold less than 1.1%. The receptor comes from a male donor in good health and CMV-seronegative. The rearrangement uses TRBV14 and TRBJ2-1; 11 bases line up with TRBD1. The specimen sequenced was PBMCs. The CDR3 reads CASSQAGTGGDKNEQFF. The CDR3 bases are TGTGCCAGCAGCCAAGCTGGGACAGGGGGGGACAAAAATGAGCAGTTCTTC.